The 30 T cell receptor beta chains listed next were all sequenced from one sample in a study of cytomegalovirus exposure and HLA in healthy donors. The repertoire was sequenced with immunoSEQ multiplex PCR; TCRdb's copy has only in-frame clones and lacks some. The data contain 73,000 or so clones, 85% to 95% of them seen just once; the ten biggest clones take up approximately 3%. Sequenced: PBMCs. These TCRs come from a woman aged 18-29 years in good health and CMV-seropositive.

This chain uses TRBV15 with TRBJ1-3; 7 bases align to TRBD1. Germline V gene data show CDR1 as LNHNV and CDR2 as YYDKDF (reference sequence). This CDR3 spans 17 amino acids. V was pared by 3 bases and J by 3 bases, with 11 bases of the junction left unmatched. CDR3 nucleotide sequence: TGTGCCACCAGCAGCCCGGGACAGCAAATTTATGGAAACACCATATATTTT. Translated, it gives CATSSPGQQIYGNTIYF.

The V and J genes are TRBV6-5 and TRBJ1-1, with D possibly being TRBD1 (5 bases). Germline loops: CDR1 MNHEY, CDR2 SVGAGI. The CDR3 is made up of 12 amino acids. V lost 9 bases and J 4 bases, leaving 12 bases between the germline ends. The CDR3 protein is CASSRVGTEAFF. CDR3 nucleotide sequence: TGTGCCAGTTCCAGGGTTGGCACTGAAGCTTTCTTT.

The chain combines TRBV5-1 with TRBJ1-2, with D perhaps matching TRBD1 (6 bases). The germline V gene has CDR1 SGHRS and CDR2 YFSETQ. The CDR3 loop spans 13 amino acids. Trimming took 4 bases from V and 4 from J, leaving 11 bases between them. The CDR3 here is CASSLLDSYGYTF. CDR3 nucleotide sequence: TGCGCCAGCAGCCTACTGGACAGCTATGGCTACACCTTC.

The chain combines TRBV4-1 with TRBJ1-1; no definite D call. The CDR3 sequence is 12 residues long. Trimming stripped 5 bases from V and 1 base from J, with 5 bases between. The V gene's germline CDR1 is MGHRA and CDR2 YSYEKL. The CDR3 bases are TGCGCCAGCAGCACGGGGAACACTGAAGCTTTCTTT. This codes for CASSTGNTEAFF.

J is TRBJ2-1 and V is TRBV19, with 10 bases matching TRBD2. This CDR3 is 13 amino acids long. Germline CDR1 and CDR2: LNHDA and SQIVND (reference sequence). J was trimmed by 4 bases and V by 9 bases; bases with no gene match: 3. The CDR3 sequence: CASGLAVYNEQFF. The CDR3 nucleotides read TGTGCCAGCGGACTAGCGGTTTACAATGAGCAGTTCTTC.

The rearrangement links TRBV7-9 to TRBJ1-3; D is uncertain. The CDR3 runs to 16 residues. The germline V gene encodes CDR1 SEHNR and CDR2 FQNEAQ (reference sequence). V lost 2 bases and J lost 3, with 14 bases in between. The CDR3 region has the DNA TGTGCCAGCAGCTTATTCACGGGTCAGTTTGGAAACACCATATATTTT. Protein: CASSLFTGQFGNTIYF.

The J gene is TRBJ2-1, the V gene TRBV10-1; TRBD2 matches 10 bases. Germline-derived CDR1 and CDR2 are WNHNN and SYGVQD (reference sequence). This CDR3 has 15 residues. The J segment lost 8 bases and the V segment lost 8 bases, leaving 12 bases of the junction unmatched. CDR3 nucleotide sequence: TGCGCCAGCTGGGTCACTCTAGCGGGAGAGGATGAGCAGTTCTTC. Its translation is CASWVTLAGEDEQFF.

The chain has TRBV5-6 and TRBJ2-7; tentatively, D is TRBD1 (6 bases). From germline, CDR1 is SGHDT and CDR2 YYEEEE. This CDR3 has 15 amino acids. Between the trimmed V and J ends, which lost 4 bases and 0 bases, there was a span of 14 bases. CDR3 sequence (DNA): TGTGCCAGCAGCGCAACCCCGACAGGCTCCTACGAGCAGTACTTC. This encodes CASSATPTGSYEQYF.

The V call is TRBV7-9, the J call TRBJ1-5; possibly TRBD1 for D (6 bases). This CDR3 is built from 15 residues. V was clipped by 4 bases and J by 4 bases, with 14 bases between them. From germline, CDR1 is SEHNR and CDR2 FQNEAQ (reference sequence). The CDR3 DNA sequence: TGTGCCAGCAGCTCTGGAGGGGGGGCGAATCAGCCCCAGCATTTT. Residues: CASSSGGGANQPQHF.

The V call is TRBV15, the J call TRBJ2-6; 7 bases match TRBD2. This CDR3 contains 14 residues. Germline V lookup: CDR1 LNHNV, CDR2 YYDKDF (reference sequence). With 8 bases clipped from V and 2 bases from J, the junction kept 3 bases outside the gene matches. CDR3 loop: CATHSGAGANVLTF. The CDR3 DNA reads TGTGCCACCCACAGCGGGGCTGGGGCCAACGTCCTGACTTTC.

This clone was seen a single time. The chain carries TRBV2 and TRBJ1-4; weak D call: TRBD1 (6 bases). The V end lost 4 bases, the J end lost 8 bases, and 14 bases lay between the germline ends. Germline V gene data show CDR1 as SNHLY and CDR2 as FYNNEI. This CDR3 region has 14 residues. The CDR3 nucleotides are TGTGCCAGCAGTGGTGGACAGAGCCGAGAAAAACTGTTTTTT. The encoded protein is CASSGGQSREKLFF.

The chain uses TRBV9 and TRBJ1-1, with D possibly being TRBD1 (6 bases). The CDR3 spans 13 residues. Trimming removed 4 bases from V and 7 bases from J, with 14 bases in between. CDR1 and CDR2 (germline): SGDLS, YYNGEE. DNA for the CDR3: TGTGCCAGCAGCCAGGCAGGGGCGGTTGAAGCTTTCTTT. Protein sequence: CASSQAGAVEAFF. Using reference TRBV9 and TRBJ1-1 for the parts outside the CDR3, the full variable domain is DSGVTQTPKHLITATGQRVTLRCSPRSGDLSVYWYQQSLDQGLQFLIQYYNGEERAKGNILERFSAQQFPDLHSELNLSSLELGDSALYFCASSQAGAVEAFFGQGTRLTVV.

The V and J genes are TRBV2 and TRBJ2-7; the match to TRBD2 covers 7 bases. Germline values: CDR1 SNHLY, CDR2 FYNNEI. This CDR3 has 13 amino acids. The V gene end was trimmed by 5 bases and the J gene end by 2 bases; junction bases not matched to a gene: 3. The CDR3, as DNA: TGTGCCAGCAGTCGGGACTACACCTACGAGCAGTACTTC. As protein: CASSRDYTYEQYF.

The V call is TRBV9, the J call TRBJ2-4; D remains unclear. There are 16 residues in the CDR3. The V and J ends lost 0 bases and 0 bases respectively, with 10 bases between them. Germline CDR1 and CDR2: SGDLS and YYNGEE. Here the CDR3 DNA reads TGTGCCAGCAGCGTAGAGTCTAACTTAGCCAAAAACATTCAGTACTTC. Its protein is CASSVESNLAKNIQYF.

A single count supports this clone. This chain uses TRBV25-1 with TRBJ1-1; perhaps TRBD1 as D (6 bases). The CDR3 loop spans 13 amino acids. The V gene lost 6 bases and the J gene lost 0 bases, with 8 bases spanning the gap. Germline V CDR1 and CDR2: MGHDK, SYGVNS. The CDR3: CASSGQMNTEAFF. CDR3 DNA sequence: TGTGCCAGCAGCGGACAGATGAACACTGAAGCTTTCTTT.

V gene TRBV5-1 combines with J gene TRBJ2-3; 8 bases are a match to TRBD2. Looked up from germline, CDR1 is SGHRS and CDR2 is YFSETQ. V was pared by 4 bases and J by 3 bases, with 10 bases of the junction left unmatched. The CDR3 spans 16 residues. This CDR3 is CASSPPRQRGTDTQYF. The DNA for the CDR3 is TGCGCCAGCAGCCCACCCCGACAGCGGGGGACAGATACGCAGTATTTT.

The CDR3 bases are TGTGCCAGCAGCCTAGACAGGGCCCCAACCGACAATGAGCAGTTCTTC. Protein product: CASSLDRAPTDNEQFF. This chain uses TRBV27 with TRBJ2-1, with 7 nucleotides matching TRBD1. V lost 6 bases, J lost 5 bases, and 13 bases stayed unmatched. Germline CDR1 and CDR2: MNHEY and SMNVEV (reference sequence). The CDR3 extends over 16 amino acids.

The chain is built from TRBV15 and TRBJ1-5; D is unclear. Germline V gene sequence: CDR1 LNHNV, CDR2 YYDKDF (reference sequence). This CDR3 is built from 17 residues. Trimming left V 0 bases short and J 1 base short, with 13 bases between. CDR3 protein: CATSRDPRNPSNQPQHF. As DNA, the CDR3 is TGTGCCACCAGCAGAGACCCGCGTAACCCGAGCAATCAGCCCCAGCATTTT.

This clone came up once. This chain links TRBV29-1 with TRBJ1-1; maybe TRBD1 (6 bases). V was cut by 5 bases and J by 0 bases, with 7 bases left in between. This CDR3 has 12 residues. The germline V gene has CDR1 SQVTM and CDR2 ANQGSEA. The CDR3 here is CSVWDMNTEAFF. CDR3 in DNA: TGCAGCGTTTGGGACATGAACACTGAAGCTTTCTTT. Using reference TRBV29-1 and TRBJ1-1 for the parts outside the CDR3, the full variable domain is SAVISQKPSRDICQRGTSLTIQCQVDSQVTMMFWYRQQPGQSLTLIATANQGSEATYESGFVIDKFPISRPNLTFSTLTVSNMSPEDSSIYLCSVWDMNTEAFFGQGTRLTVV.

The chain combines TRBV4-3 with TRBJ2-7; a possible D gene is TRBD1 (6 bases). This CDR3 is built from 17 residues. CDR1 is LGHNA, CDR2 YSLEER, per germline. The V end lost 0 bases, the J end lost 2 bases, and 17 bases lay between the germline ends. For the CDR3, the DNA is TGCGCCAGCAGCCAAGATTGGGGGCCAGCGCTTACCTACGAGCAGTACTTC. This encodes CASSQDWGPALTYEQYF.

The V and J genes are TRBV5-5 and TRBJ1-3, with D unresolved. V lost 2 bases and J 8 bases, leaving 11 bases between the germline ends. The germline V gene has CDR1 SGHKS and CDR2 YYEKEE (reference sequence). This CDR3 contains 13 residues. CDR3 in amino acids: CASSFLLGDTIYF. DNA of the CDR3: TGTGCCAGCAGCTTTCTATTAGGAGACACCATATATTTT.

CDR3 bases: TGTGCCAGTAGTATTATTACGAGTGGCTATGGCTACACCTTC. Amino acid sequence: CASSIITSGYGYTF. This chain links TRBV19 with TRBJ1-2, with unresolved D. The germline V gene has CDR1 LNHDA and CDR2 SQIVND (reference sequence). Trimming removed 3 bases from V and 4 bases from J, with 12 bases in between. The CDR3 contains 14 residues.

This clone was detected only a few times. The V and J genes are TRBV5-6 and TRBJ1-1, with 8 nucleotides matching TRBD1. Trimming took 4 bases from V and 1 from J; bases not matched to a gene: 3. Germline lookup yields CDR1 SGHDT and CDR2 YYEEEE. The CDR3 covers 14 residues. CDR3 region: CASSRTGQNTEAFF. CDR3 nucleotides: TGTGCCAGCAGCCGGACAGGGCAGAACACTGAAGCTTTCTTT.

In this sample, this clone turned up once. CDR3 sequence reads: CASSVRTYTDTQYF. The CDR3 DNA is TGTGCCAGCAGCGTCAGGACTTACACAGATACGCAGTATTTT. V usage is TRBV9 and J usage is TRBJ2-3; D possibly corresponds to TRBD2 (5 bases). This CDR3 is built from 14 residues. Germline loops: CDR1 SGDLS, CDR2 YYNGEE. Deletions cut 2 bases from V and 2 bases from J, with 9 bases between. The variable domain in full, with the rest retrieved from reference TRBV9 and TRBJ2-3, is DSGVTQTPKHLITATGQRVTLRCSPRSGDLSVYWYQQSLDQGLQFLIQYYNGEERAKGNILERFSAQQFPDLHSELNLSSLELGDSALYFCASSVRTYTDTQYFGPGTRLTVL.

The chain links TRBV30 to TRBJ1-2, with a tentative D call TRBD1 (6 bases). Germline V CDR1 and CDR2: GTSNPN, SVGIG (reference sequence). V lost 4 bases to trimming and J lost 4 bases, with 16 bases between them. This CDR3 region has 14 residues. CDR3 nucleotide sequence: TGTGCCTGGACCCAGGACAGAGGCTCCTATGGCTACACCTTC. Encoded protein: CAWTQDRGSYGYTF.

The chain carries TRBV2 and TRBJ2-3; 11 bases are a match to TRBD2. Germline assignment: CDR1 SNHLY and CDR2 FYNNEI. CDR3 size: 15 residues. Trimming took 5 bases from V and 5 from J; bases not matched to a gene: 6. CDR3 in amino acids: CASSTSGSKGDTQYF. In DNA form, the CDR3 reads TGTGCCAGCAGTACTAGCGGGAGTAAGGGAGATACGCAGTATTTT.

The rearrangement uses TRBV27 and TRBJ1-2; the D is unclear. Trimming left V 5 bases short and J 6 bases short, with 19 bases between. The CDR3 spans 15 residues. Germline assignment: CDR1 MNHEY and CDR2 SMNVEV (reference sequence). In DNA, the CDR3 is TGTGCCAGCAGTCAACTAGGTTGGGCCGGGAATGGCTACACCTTC. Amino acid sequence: CASSQLGWAGNGYTF.

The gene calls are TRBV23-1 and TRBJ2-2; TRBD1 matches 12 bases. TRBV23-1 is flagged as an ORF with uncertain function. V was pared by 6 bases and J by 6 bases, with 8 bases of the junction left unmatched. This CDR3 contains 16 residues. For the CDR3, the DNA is TGCGCCAGCAGCCACCCGGGGACAGGGGGCTCCGGGGAGCTGTTTTTT. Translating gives CASSHPGTGGSGELFF.

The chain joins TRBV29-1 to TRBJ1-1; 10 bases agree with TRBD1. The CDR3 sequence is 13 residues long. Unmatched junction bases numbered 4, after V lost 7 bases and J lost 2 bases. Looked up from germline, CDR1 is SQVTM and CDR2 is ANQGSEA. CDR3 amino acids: CSAGQGTNTEAFF. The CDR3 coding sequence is TGCAGCGCGGGACAGGGGACCAACACTGAAGCTTTCTTT.

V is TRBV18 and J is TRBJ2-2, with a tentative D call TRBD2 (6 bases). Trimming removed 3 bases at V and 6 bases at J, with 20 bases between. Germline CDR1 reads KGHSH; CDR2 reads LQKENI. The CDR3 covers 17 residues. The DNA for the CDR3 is TGTGCCAGCTCACCTACGTTAGCCGGAGGGCCTCCCGGGGAGCTGTTTTTT. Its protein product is CASSPTLAGGPPGELFF.